This T cell receptor (beta chain) derives from a study of blood T cells in healthy people across ages (dated by TCRdb to 2015 to 2017). About the full investigation: Template switching captured roughly one uniquely barcoded TCR beta cDNA molecule per two T cells in model experiments. Using deep sequencing normalized with unique cDNA molecular identifiers, the study measured how TCR beta repertoire diversity changes with age. The donors were split into four age groups: young (average about 15 years), middle-aged (about 40), aged (62) and long-lived (roughly 77). To avoid experimental bias, donors of different ages were spread randomly across the sequencing lanes. For two donors (one aged 18 to 30 and one aged 80 or older), the study analyzed two additional independent replicas of 1 million unique cDNA reads from the same blood draw.

The library was generated by 5' RACE. Sequencing instrument: Illumina HiSeq 2500. The second PCR ran for about 6 to 12 cycles and used a J-beta primer mix along with a sample-barcoded 5' primer. A template-switch 5' adaptor carrying 12 random nucleotides introduced a unique molecular identifier onto each TCR beta cDNA molecule. Each sample yielded at least 3 million CDR3-containing paired-end reads. The Mint cDNA synthesis kit, primed by a TRBC-specific oligonucleotide, was used to synthesize first-strand cDNA from all RNA. All cDNA was treated with uracil-DNA glycosylase and then went through a first 18-cycle PCR with the universal primers M1SS and BC2_uni_R. The source study handled its data this way. For normalization, 1 million high-quality reads, each with a distinct molecular identifier, were randomly selected from each sample. Instead of being binned into consensus sequences, reads that shared molecular identifiers were thrown out. CDR3 identification, clonotype clustering and error correction used MiTCR with a Q25 quality threshold and the strictest error-elimination algorithm. A nonparametric unseen species model using Euler transformation provided a lower-bound estimate of total TCR beta diversity. TCRdb itself trimmed the public reads at Q25 with fastp, ran MiXCR and retained productive beta chains. When rows share a CDR3 protein, they turn into one entry using the most common DNA and genes. The V and J calls come from TCRdb's annotation, not from the publication. In all, the sample holds over a million distinct CDR3 sequences, and under 55% of those were seen once. Clones ranked in the top ten supply about 20% of the sample.

V is cut by 7 bases and J by 4 bases, and the space between the germline ends is 29 bases. Measured from the cysteine to the phenylalanine, the CDR3 is 18 residues long. This entry keeps only the CDR3 DNA: 54 bases, framed from base 1. For CDR1 and CDR2, the germline V gene lists MNHNS and SASEGT. The roughly 39 donors, aged about 6 to 90 years, were systemically healthy Caucasian individuals from Russia. Around 10 milliliters of peripheral blood were collected from each donor into EDTA-treated Vacutainer tubes. Ficoll-Paque density-gradient centrifugation was used to isolate PBMCs, with at least 6.5 million per sample. Trizol reagent was used to extract total RNA from PBMCs, with at least 6 micrograms per sample. The percentages of naive CD45RAhigh/CD27high T cells were determined by flow cytometry on a PBMC aliquot from every donor. Study-wide findings and limitations: The long-lived group showed more naive CD4+ T cells, fewer expanded clones and increased TCR diversity than the aged group, suggesting age selection. As age increased, observed TCR beta diversity per million T cells dropped in a roughly linear way, and a significant reduction was already evident by age about 40. Because the CMV infection status of the donors was unknown, age-related changes in expanded clonotypes may potentially have been confounded. Estimates of total diversity based on one million sequenced T cells were regarded as lower bounds and as underestimates. Since profiling was done on bulk unsorted PBMCs, naive and antigen-experienced compartments could not be conclusively compared. The percentage of naive T cells measured by flow cytometry correlated strongly with observed TCR beta diversity.

Concerning this clonotype itself: Its specific antigen is unknown. No base qualities exist here, and no much larger clone lies one base off it.

The chain couples TRBV6-1 to TRBJ2-7, with the D segment possibly TRBD1 or TRBD2, each aligning over 6 bases. The clonotype comes from a woman aged 60-70 years in good health. The sequencing input was blood. The bases are TGTGCCAGCACCAAGTTGGGTCGGGGGCCAGCCCCATTATACGAGCAGTACTTC. This is translated as CASTKLGRGPAPLYEQYF.